This TCR beta chain is from a study of blood T cell repertoires in COVID-19. About this clone: A read error may produce the germline difference seen at one junction end.

CDR1 is SSHAT and CDR2 is FNYEAQ in the germline V gene (reference sequence). This CDR3 spans 13 amino acids. In the original analysis: Reference gene primer amplification yielded estimated nucleated cell counts. Assay: immunoSEQ multiplex PCR; the TCRdb copy retains only in-frame clones and omits some. The V and J calls and clone size come from that table; D and trimming were worked out from the DNA. The repertoire has about 80,000 clones, 65% to 85% of them found once; the top ten carry 15%. The specimen sequenced was peripheral blood. V gene TRBV7-7 combines with J gene TRBJ1-1; a weak D match, TRBD1 (6 bases). This TCR was recovered from an elderly woman with acute or convalescent COVID-19. The DNA of the CDR3 is TGTGCTAGCAGCGTGGACAGAAACACTGAAGCTTTCTTT. Protein sequence: CASSVDRNTEAFF.